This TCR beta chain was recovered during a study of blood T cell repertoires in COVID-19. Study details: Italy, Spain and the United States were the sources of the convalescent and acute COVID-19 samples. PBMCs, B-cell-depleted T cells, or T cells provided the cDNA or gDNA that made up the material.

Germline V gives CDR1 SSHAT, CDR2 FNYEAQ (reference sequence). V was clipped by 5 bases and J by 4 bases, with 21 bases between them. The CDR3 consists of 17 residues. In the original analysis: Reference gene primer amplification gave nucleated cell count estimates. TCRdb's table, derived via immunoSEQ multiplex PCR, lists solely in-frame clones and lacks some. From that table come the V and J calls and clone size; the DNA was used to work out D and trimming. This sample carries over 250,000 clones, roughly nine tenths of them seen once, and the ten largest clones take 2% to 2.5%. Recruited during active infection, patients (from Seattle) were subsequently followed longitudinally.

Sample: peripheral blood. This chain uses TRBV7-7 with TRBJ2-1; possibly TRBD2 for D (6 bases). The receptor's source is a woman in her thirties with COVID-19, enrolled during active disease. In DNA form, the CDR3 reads TGTGCCAGCAGCCCTGGGATAGCGGAGCCCTTTTACAATGAGCAGTTCTTC. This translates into CASSPGIAEPFYNEQFF.